Listed below are T cell receptor beta chains from one sample, sequenced in a study of cytomegalovirus exposure and HLA in healthy donors. Data came from immunoSEQ multiplex PCR; TCRdb stores just in-frame clones and leaves some out. The data show about 96,000 clones, approximately 74% seen once. Sequencing used PBMCs. Receptors originate from a woman in her 70s in good health and CMV-seropositive. CDR3s include the opening cysteine and the closing phenylalanine or tryptophan. The D gene is left open where the match is weak. Size values are once, few and many counts, or a class for expanded clones, and some rows have none.

d_call,j_call,v_call,clone_size,cdr3_nt,cdr3_aa
TRBD1,TRBJ1-6,TRBV6-6,NA,TGTGCCAGCAGCGACCCGGGGACAGGTAGCAATTCACCCCTCCACTTT,CASSDPGTGSNSPLHF
NA,TRBJ1-2,TRBV6-1,once,TGTGCCAGCAGTGAAAATCTGGGCCTGGGCTACACCTTC,CASSENLGLGYTF
NA,TRBJ2-1,TRBV9,NA,TGTGCCAGCAGCGTAGGAGCAGGGACTAGGGGGCGGGAGCAGTTCTTC,CASSVGAGTRGREQFF
NA,TRBJ1-5,TRBV7-9,once,TGTGCCAGCAGCTTAGACATAAGGGGTAGCAATCAGCCCCAGCATTTT,CASSLDIRGSNQPQHF
NA,TRBJ2-3,TRBV2,NA,TGTGCCAGCAGGTCGGGGAACACAGATACGCAGTATTTT,CASRSGNTDTQYF
TRBD1,TRBJ1-6,TRBV7-6,few,TGTGCCAGCAGCTTGGGACAGGATAATTCACCCCTCCACTTT,CASSLGQDNSPLHF
TRBD1,TRBJ1-5,TRBV6-1,NA,TGTGCCAGCAGTGTAGGACAGGGGGAGAATCAGCCCCAGCATTTT,CASSVGQGENQPQHF
NA,TRBJ1-1,TRBV10-2,NA,TGCGCCAGCAGTGAGTCTCGTCTCAGGGCGAACACTGAAGCTTTCTTT,CASSESRLRANTEAFF
NA,TRBJ1-6,TRBV5-1,NA,TGCGCCAGCACCTTGGGTTTCAGGGATAATTCACCCCTCCACTTT,CASTLGFRDNSPLHF
TRBD1,TRBJ1-1,TRBV30,once,TGTGCCTGGAGACGGACAGGGTCGTCCGCTTTCTTT,CAWRRTGSSAFF
NA,TRBJ2-7,TRBV2,once,TGTGCCAGCAGCCCCCGGACAATACTCTCCTACGAGCAGTACTTC,CASSPRTILSYEQYF
NA,TRBJ2-7,TRBV7-3,NA,TGTGCCAGCAGCCCCTCGACAGGAGCCTACGAGCAGTACTTC,CASSPSTGAYEQYF
TRBD1,TRBJ2-7,TRBV18,NA,TGTGCCAGCTCACGTGCAGGGGGCTATTACGAGCAGTACTTC,CASSRAGGYYEQYF
TRBD1,TRBJ1-4,TRBV4-2,few,TGTGCCAGCAGCCCCCTAGGGGGCAGGTCAACAACTAATGAAAAACTGTTTTTT,CASSPLGGRSTTNEKLFF
TRBD1,TRBJ1-1,TRBV5-6,NA,TGTGCCAGCGTCTCCCTGCTACGGACAGGGGAGAACACTGAAGCTTTCTTT,CASVSLLRTGENTEAFF
NA,TRBJ1-5,TRBV10-3,few,TGTGCCATCAGTGAGTCTCAGGGGAATCAGCCCCAGCATTTT,CAISESQGNQPQHF
NA,TRBJ1-4,TRBV11-2,few,TGTGCCAGCAGCTTAGAGGTTACGGCCGGGGGAAAACTGTTTTTT,CASSLEVTAGGKLFF
NA,TRBJ2-2,TRBV5-8,NA,TGTGCCAGCAGCTTGGTTCCAGGGTGGACCGGGGAGCTGTTTTTT,CASSLVPGWTGELFF
NA,TRBJ2-5,TRBV19,NA,TGTGCCAGTAGCCGGGGGTGGGGGACCCAGTACTTC,CASSRGWGTQYF
NA,TRBJ1-1,TRBV12-5,NA,TGTGCTAGTGGTTTGAAGTCGGGTACTGAAGCTTTCTTT,CASGLKSGTEAFF
NA,TRBJ2-7,TRBV9,NA,TGTGCCAGCAGCGGGCTTCCGGGTTTCGCATCCGAGCAGTACTTC,CASSGLPGFASEQYF
NA,TRBJ2-7,TRBV2,few,TGTGCCAGCAGTGAGTTCGGGGGGCTTGGGACCCCAAGGAACTACGAGCAGTACTTC,CASSEFGGLGTPRNYEQYF
TRBD2,TRBJ2-7,TRBV27,few,TGTGCCAGCAGGACTAGCGGGAGCCACGAGCAGTACTTC,CASRTSGSHEQYF
NA,TRBJ2-7,TRBV9,NA,TGTGCCAGCAGCGTAGGCGGGACGGTAAGCTCCTACGAGCAGTACTTC,CASSVGGTVSSYEQYF
NA,TRBJ2-3,TRBV5-4,few,TGTGCCAGCAGCTTGGGCGGGGCCGCCTTCACAGATACGCAGTATTTT,CASSLGGAAFTDTQYF
NA,TRBJ1-3,TRBV19,NA,TGTGCCATCTACCACAGTGTTGGTGGAAACACCATATATTTT,CAIYHSVGGNTIYF
TRBD1,TRBJ1-5,TRBV10-1,NA,TGCGCCAGCAGTGAGGGTCAGGGGGCGGGTCAGCCCCAGCATTTT,CASSEGQGAGQPQHF
TRBD2,TRBJ2-3,TRBV10-3,NA,TGTGCCATCACCCCCGGGAGCGGGGGGTTTGATACGCAGTATTTT,CAITPGSGGFDTQYF
TRBD1,TRBJ1-2,TRBV5-1,few,TGCGCCAGCGGACCGGGGACAGTCTATGGCTACACCTTC,CASGPGTVYGYTF
TRBD1,TRBJ2-2,TRBV27,NA,TGTGCCAGCAGCCCGATAGGGACAGGACTCGACCACACCGGGGAGCTGTTTTTT,CASSPIGTGLDHTGELFF
TRBD1,TRBJ1-4,TRBV19,NA,TGTGCCAGTAGCCGGACAGGGGGACGGAGTGAAAAGCTGTTTTTT,CASSRTGGRSEKLFF
NA,TRBJ2-1,TRBV18,NA,TGTGCCAGCTCACCAAGGCTACCGGACAGCTACAATGAGCAGTTCTTC,CASSPRLPDSYNEQFF
TRBD2,TRBJ2-1,TRBV16,NA,TGTGCCAGCAGCCAACGGGCTAGCGGGAGTGCAGATGAGCAGTTCTTC,CASSQRASGSADEQFF
TRBD2,TRBJ2-7,TRBV7-6,NA,TGTGCCAGCAGCTTAGTGGCTAGCGGGGGTAGCGAGCAGTACTTC,CASSLVASGGSEQYF
TRBD1,TRBJ2-7,TRBV7-9,NA,TGTGCCAGCAGCTTAAGGATCCGGGACAGGGAACACGAGCAGTACTTC,CASSLRIRDREHEQYF
NA,TRBJ1-3,TRBV6-5,NA,TGTGCCAGCGGCCGAGGGCTTGGAAACACCATATATTTT,CASGRGLGNTIYF
NA,TRBJ1-6,TRBV6-4,NA,TGTGCCAGCAGTGACAGTCAGTATAATTCACCCCTCCACTTT,CASSDSQYNSPLHF
NA,TRBJ2-3,TRBV18,few,TGTGCCAGCTCACCGGATAGCAGAAGCGGCGCAGATACGCAGTATTTT,CASSPDSRSGADTQYF
TRBD1,TRBJ2-1,TRBV9,NA,TGTGCCAGCAGCGGCCCCCGGGGACAGGGGGCGCCCGACAATGAGCAGTTCTTC,CASSGPRGQGAPDNEQFF
NA,TRBJ1-6,TRBV18,NA,TGTGCCAGCTCACTACAGGGAGCAGGTTCACCCCTCCACTTT,CASSLQGAGSPLHF
TRBD2,TRBJ2-4,TRBV19,NA,TGTGCCAGTAGTATGACTAGCGGGAGAGTGAACATTCAGTACTTC,CASSMTSGRVNIQYF
TRBD1,TRBJ1-2,TRBV9,NA,TGTGCCAGCAGCGTCACCGGGACAGGGGGCTTCGGTGGCTACACCTTC,CASSVTGTGGFGGYTF
NA,TRBJ1-3,TRBV10-3,NA,TGTGCCATCGCTCCCCCGGCAGGTGGAAACACCATATATTTT,CAIAPPAGGNTIYF
NA,TRBJ2-7,TRBV7-2,NA,TGTGCCAGCAGCTCGGGACTGCGGAACTACGAGCAGTACTTC,CASSSGLRNYEQYF
NA,TRBJ1-1,TRBV6-6,NA,TGTGCCAGCAGTTCCCTAGGACAGAACACTGAAGCTTTCTTT,CASSSLGQNTEAFF
NA,TRBJ2-6,TRBV7-9,NA,TGTGCCGCCTCGCGGGGTACTGGGGCCAACGTCCTGACTTTC,CAASRGTGANVLTF
TRBD2,TRBJ2-3,TRBV15,NA,TGTGCCACCAGCCGGGCGGGGGTCACAGATACGCAGTATTTT,CATSRAGVTDTQYF
NA,TRBJ1-2,TRBV7-9,NA,TGTGCCAGCGGGGAAATCGGTGGGGGGTTCTTTGGCTACACCTTC,CASGEIGGGFFGYTF
NA,TRBJ2-7,TRBV27,NA,TGTGCCAGCAGTTTCTCTCGGGAGAGCTCCTACGAGCAGTACTTC,CASSFSRESSYEQYF
NA,TRBJ2-5,TRBV25-1,NA,TGTGCCAGCAGTGAATATACAGGGTACCAAGAGACCCAGTACTTC,CASSEYTGYQETQYF
TRBD1,TRBJ1-5,TRBV5-1,NA,TGCGCCAGCAGCCTACAGGGGGCCGGTCAGCCCCAGCATTTT,CASSLQGAGQPQHF
NA,TRBJ2-1,TRBV5-1,NA,TGCGCCAGCAGCTTACAGGGCTCCTACAATGAGCAGTTCTTC,CASSLQGSYNEQFF
NA,TRBJ1-5,TRBV2,few,TGTGCCAGCACGTCAGGGCTGCTGGGCAATCAGCCCCAGCATTTT,CASTSGLLGNQPQHF